This T cell receptor beta chain appears in the sequencing data of a study of blood T cell repertoires in COVID-19. In the study overall: The cDNA or gDNA used as material had been derived from T cells, B-cell-depleted T cells, or PBMCs.

Study processing details: The authors estimated nucleated cell counts from reference gene primer amplification. Data came from immunoSEQ multiplex PCR; TCRdb stores just in-frame clones and leaves some out. That table furnishes V, J and clone size, whereas the DNA furnished D and trimming. The top ten clones hold over 0.85% of a sample with 140,000 to 150,000 clones, approximately 90% of them seen once. The CDR3 has 15 amino acids. With 7 bases removed from V and 5 bases from J, the gap between germline ends came to 20 bases. CDR1 and CDR2 from the germline V gene are SNHLY and FYNNEI. Source material: peripheral blood. The chain has TRBV2 and TRBJ1-1, with D possibly being TRBD1 (5 bases). The sequence was collected from a woman aged 45-65 years with acute or convalescent COVID-19. Here the CDR3 DNA reads TGTGCCAGCAATCTTCCCCTGGGGGAGGGGACTGAAGCTTTCTTT. Amino acids: CASNLPLGEGTEAFF. Looking up the rest from reference TRBV2 and TRBJ1-1 gives the full variable domain: EPEVTQTPSHQVTQMGQEVILRCVPISNHLYFYWYRQILGQKVEFLVSFYNNEISEKSEIFDDQFSVERPDGSNFTLKIRSTKLEDSAMYFCASNLPLGEGTEAFFGQGTRLTVV.